The 20 T cell receptor beta chains reported below all come from one sample, sequenced in a study of T cell responses to AZD1222 COVID-19 vaccine. Sequenced by immunoSEQ multiplex PCR; TCRdb stores in-frame clones only, minus some. The profile shows roughly 71,000 clones, 85% of them singletons. Sequencing was performed on peripheral blood, taken on day 0 of AZD1222 vaccination. These receptors came from an adult in good health.

J is TRBJ2-3 and V is TRBV10-3; 11 bases match TRBD2. Germline V lookup: CDR1 ENHRY, CDR2 SYGVKD. The CDR3 is made up of 17 amino acids. Trimming cost V 6 bases and J 0 bases; bases outside gene matches: 8. CDR3 DNA sequence: TGTGCCATCAGACCGGGTAGCGGGGGGGCCAGCACAGATACGCAGTATTTT. Translating it yields CAIRPGSGGASTDTQYF.

The V gene is TRBV4-2, the J gene TRBJ1-5; 10 nucleotides match TRBD1. The trim removed 4 bases at V and 2 bases at J, leaving 11 bases unmatched. CDR3 length equals 18 residues. Germline assignment: CDR1 LGHNA and CDR2 YNFKEQ. CDR3 sequence reads: CASSPSGQGGSGNQPQHF. In DNA, the CDR3 is TGTGCCAGCAGCCCATCCGGACAGGGGGGAAGTGGCAATCAGCCCCAGCATTTT.

The chain carries TRBV6-6 and TRBJ2-4; D is uncertain. This CDR3 is 15 amino acids long. Trimming stripped 7 bases from V and 1 base from J, with 14 bases between. Germline V gene lookup returns CDR1 MNHNY and CDR2 SVGAGI (reference sequence). This CDR3 is CASTQWGFAKNIQYF. In DNA, the CDR3 is TGTGCCAGCACCCAGTGGGGTTTTGCCAAAAACATTCAGTACTTC.

The chain joins TRBV7-9 to TRBJ1-2, with D unresolved. V shed 5 bases and J shed 7 bases, with 17 bases lying between them. CDR3 size: 14 residues. Per the germline V gene, CDR1 is SEHNR and CDR2 is FQNEAQ (reference sequence). CDR3 DNA sequence: TGTGCCAGCAGCCTCGGAGTTGGGGAGCGTGGCTACACCTTC. Translating gives CASSLGVGERGYTF.

This clone has more than one count but fewer than ten. V usage is TRBV4-1 and J usage is TRBJ2-1; 7 nucleotides line up with TRBD1. The germline gives CDR1 MGHRA, CDR2 YSYEKL. V lost 3 bases and J lost 7; bases outside the gene matches: 9. The CDR3 consists of 15 residues. CDR3: CASSHREGARNEQFF. In DNA form, the CDR3 reads TGCGCCAGCAGCCATCGCGAGGGGGCGAGAAATGAGCAGTTCTTC.

The chain joins TRBV5-4 to TRBJ1-1; 10 bases are shared with TRBD1. From germline, CDR1 is SGHNT and CDR2 YYREEE (reference sequence). V gave up 10 bases and J gave up 7 bases; unmatched junction bases: 10. The CDR3 is 13 residues long. CDR3 in amino acids: CASNSGTGDEAFF. The CDR3 DNA sequence: TGTGCCTCTAATTCTGGGACAGGGGATGAAGCTTTCTTT.

The chain has TRBV21-1 and TRBJ1-2. TRBV21-1 counts as a pseudogene. This CDR3 has 19 residues. In DNA, the CDR3 is TGTGCCAGCAGCCATTCTCCTACAGCAGATAACACGACGGGCTATGGCTACACCTTC. As protein: CASSHSPTADNTTGYGYTF.

The genes are TRBV3-1 (or the pseudogene TRBV3-2) and TRBJ2-5; TRBD1 agrees at 8 bases. This CDR3 region has 14 residues. CDR1 is LGHDT and CDR2 is YNNKEL in the germline V gene (reference sequence). V shed 4 bases, J shed 5 bases, and the junction held 6 bases outside the gene matches. The CDR3 region has the DNA TGTGCCAGCAGCCTCGGACAGGGCCGGGAGACCCAGTACTTC. It translates to CASSLGQGRETQYF.

This chain connects TRBV12-3 or TRBV12-4 to TRBJ2-7; D remains unclear. This CDR3 has 13 amino acids. Trimming removed 1 base from V and 4 bases from J, with 8 bases in between. DNA of the CDR3: TGTGCCAGCAGTTTAGGCCACCTATACGAGCAGTACTTC. Translated, it gives CASSLGHLYEQYF.

In this sample, this clone turned up once. The chain uses TRBV9 and TRBJ2-7; 9 nucleotides match TRBD2. The ends lost 4 bases at V and 4 bases at J; junction bases unmatched: 9. The germline CDR1 and CDR2 sequences are SGDLS and YYNGEE. This CDR3 has 15 residues. CDR3 coding DNA: TGTGCCAGCAGCCCAGGTGGGCGGGGGGGTTACGAGCAGTACTTC. As protein: CASSPGGRGGYEQYF.

The chain links TRBV6-6 to TRBJ2-3, with D tentatively TRBD1 (6 bases). Germline loops: CDR1 MNHNY, CDR2 SVGAGI (reference sequence). V was shortened by 5 bases and J by 4 bases, with 7 bases between the two germline ends. CDR3 size: 12 residues. The CDR3 protein is CASSEGADTQYF. In DNA, the CDR3 is TGTGCCAGCAGTGAGGGGGCAGATACGCAGTATTTT.

The table lists this clone with a few counts. This rearrangement joins TRBV10-1 to TRBJ2-4; TRBD2 matches 7 bases. V dropped 0 bases and J dropped 3; count of bases not matched to a gene: 17. The germline CDR1 and CDR2 sequences are WNHNN and SYGVQD (reference sequence). This CDR3 is 20 amino acids long. CDR3 sequence reads: CASSESGLFGRIRVKNIQYF. For the CDR3, the DNA is TGCGCCAGCAGTGAGTCGGGTCTTTTCGGGAGGATTAGGGTCAAAAACATTCAGTACTTC.

The rearrangement joins TRBV9 to TRBJ2-5; 11 nucleotides match TRBD2. CDR3 size: 16 residues. CDR1 is SGDLS and CDR2 is YYNGEE in the germline V gene. After removal of 4 bases from V and 5 bases from J, the junction contained 10 bases not matched to a gene. CDR3 nucleotide sequence: TGTGCCAGCAGCCCGAGCTCTACTAGCGGGGGTGAGACCCAGTACTTC. Protein sequence: CASSPSSTSGGETQYF.

The chain couples TRBV7-9 to TRBJ1-1; weak D call: TRBD1 (6 bases). V lost 0 bases to trimming and J lost 3 bases, with 14 bases between them. The CDR3 length is 16 residues. CDR1 and CDR2 from the germline V gene are SEHNR and FQNEAQ (reference sequence). CDR3 loop: CASSLAPAGEDTEAFF. The CDR3 DNA reads as TGTGCCAGCAGCTTAGCTCCGGCAGGGGAGGACACTGAAGCTTTCTTT.

The chain has TRBV29-1 and TRBJ2-7; the D is unclear. The germline V gene encodes CDR1 SQVTM and CDR2 ANQGSEA. V lost 5 bases, J lost 6 bases, and 8 bases lay in between. The CDR3 is made up of 10 amino acids. CDR3: CSVRTPEQYF. CDR3 DNA: TGCAGCGTTAGAACTCCCGAGCAGTACTTC.

The V and J genes are TRBV2 and TRBJ1-2, with 7 bases lining up with TRBD1. The CDR3 has 13 residues. The V and J ends lost 4 bases and 8 bases, in that order; junction bases with no gene match: 7. Germline assignment: CDR1 SNHLY and CDR2 FYNNEI. In DNA, the CDR3 is TGTGCCAGCAGTGGACAGGGCCAATCGGGCTACACCTTC. This gives the protein CASSGQGQSGYTF.

Turning to this clone: The sample has other DNA sequences that encode this CDR3 too. The chain uses TRBV5-8 and TRBJ2-7; either TRBD1 or TRBD2 may fit D (5 bases each). Trimming cost V 4 bases and J 1 base, with 18 bases left between them. The germline CDR1 and CDR2 sequences are SGHTS and YDEGEE. This CDR3 has 16 amino acids. CDR3 bases: TGTGCCAGCAGCCGGGACCGAGCCGGCAAGTCCTACGAGCAGTACTTC. Residues: CASSRDRAGKSYEQYF.

The gene calls are TRBV6-1 and TRBJ2-7; no clear D. Germline loops: CDR1 MNHNS, CDR2 SASEGT. V lost 1 base, J lost 6 bases, and 10 bases lay in between. The CDR3 extends over 13 amino acids. The CDR3 loop reads CASSEGSSSEQYF. CDR3 nucleotide sequence: TGTGCCAGCAGTGAAGGGAGCAGCAGCGAGCAGTACTTC.

Only one count was recorded for this clone. V is TRBV6-5 and J is TRBJ2-7, with D maybe TRBD2 (5 bases). The V and J ends lost 5 bases and 3 bases respectively, with 14 bases between them. The CDR3 contains 14 residues. CDR1 MNHEY and CDR2 SVGAGI come from the germline V gene. This CDR3 is CASSQRLNHYEQYF. The CDR3 DNA reads TGTGCCAGCAGTCAGCGGTTAAATCACTACGAGCAGTACTTC.

This clone was observed a single time. The chain combines TRBV6-5 with TRBJ1-6; maybe TRBD1 (5 bases). Germline values: CDR1 MNHEY, CDR2 SVGAGI. The CDR3 length is 13 residues. V shed 7 bases and J shed 10 bases, with 14 bases lying between them. CDR3: CASKGEVSSPLHF. Written as DNA, the CDR3 is TGTGCCAGCAAAGGGGAGGTATCCTCACCCCTCCACTTT.